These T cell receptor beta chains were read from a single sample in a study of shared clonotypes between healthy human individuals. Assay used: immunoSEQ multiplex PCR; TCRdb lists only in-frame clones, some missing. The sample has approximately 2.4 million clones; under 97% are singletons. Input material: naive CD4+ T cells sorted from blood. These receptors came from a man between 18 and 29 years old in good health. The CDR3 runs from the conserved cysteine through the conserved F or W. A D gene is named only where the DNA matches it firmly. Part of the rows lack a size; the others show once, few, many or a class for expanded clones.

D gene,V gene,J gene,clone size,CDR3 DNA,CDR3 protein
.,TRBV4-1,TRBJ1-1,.,TGCGCCAGCAGCCGTGGGATGGGGACTGAAGCTTTCTTT,CASSRGMGTEAFF
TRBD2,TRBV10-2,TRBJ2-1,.,TGCGCCAGCAGGCGGGGGGAGTTCGGGCAGGAGCAGTTCTTC,CASRRGEFGQEQFF
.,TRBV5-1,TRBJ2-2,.,TGCGCCAGCGACCGGGCAGGGAACACCGGGGAGCTGTTTTTT,CASDRAGNTGELFF
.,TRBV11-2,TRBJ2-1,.,TGTGCCAGCAGCCCATCCTCCGAGCAGTTCTTC,CASSPSSEQFF
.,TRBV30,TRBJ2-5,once,TGTGCCTGGAGCCGGGATTCAGGGGTTCAAGAGACCCAGTACTTC,CAWSRDSGVQETQYF
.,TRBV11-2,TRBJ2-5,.,TGTGCCAGCAGCTTAATGGGGGGTGCAGAGACCCAGTACTTC,CASSLMGGAETQYF
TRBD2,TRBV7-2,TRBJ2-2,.,TGTGCCAGCAGCTTAGGACTAGCGGGAGTTGACACCGGGGAGCTGTTTTTT,CASSLGLAGVDTGELFF
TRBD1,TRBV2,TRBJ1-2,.,TGTGCCAGCACCTATGGACAGGGGGCTTGGGGCTACACCTTC,CASTYGQGAWGYTF
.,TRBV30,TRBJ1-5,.,TGTGCCTGGAGTGTACGTGGGGGGCGCGATCAGCCCCAGCATTTT,CAWSVRGGRDQPQHF
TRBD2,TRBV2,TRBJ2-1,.,TGTGCCAGCTACCTAGCGGGAGCCCAATATAGCTCCTACAATGAGCAGTTCTTC,CASYLAGAQYSSYNEQFF
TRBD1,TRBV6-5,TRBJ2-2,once,TGTGCCAGCAGTTACGAGACAGGGATCGGGGAGCTGTTTTTT,CASSYETGIGELFF
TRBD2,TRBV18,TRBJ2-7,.,TGTGCCAGCCTCCAGCTAGCGGGATCCCTCGCCGAGCAGTACTTC,CASLQLAGSLAEQYF
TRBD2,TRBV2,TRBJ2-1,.,TGTGCCAGCAGTGAAATTCCCGTAGCGGGACCCTACAATGAGCAGTTCTTC,CASSEIPVAGPYNEQFF
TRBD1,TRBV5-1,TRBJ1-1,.,TGCGCCAGCAGGGAGGGACAGGCGCACATGAACACTGAAGCTTTCTTT,CASREGQAHMNTEAFF
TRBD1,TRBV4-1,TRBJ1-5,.,TGCGCCAGCAGCCAAGTTTGGGGACAGGGCTACAATCAGCCCCAGCATTTT,CASSQVWGQGYNQPQHF
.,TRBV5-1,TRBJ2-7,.,TGCGCCAGCAGCCGGGACTCTCCGTCCTACGAGCAGTACTTC,CASSRDSPSYEQYF